The 24 T cell receptor beta chains in this list originate from one sample, sequenced in a study of T cell changes during pregnancy in multiple sclerosis (dated by TCRdb to between 2019 and 2020). The library relied on the immunoSEQ multiplex PCR assay. The clones in this table, taken by TCRdb from immuneACCESS, are in-frame only. Not every clone is retained; where verified, under half of the shortfall comes from an unresolved V gene, and the cause of the rest is unknown. In all, the sample holds about 60,000 clones, and over 80% of those were seen once. The ten largest account for approximately 0.8% of the sample. The sample consisted of CD4+ T cells from peripheral blood mononuclear cells, taken in the first trimester of pregnancy. All receptors derive from a female donor with multiple sclerosis, enrolled in a pregnancy study.

The gene calls are TRBV19 and TRBJ2-7; TRBD1 matches at 7 bases. V shed 5 bases and J 4 bases; nucleotides not matched to a gene: 11. This CDR3 is built from 15 residues. Germline CDR1 and CDR2: LNHDA and SQIVND (reference sequence). CDR3 in DNA: TGTGCCAGTAGTGTTTCCTCGGGACAGAGTTACGAGCAGTACTTC. It yields the protein CASSVSSGQSYEQYF.

V gene TRBV29-1 combines with J gene TRBJ2-5, with D possibly being TRBD2 (6 bases). This CDR3 is 15 amino acids long. CDR1 and CDR2 (germline): SQVTM, ANQGSEA. V shed 0 bases and J shed 1 base, with 12 bases lying between them. The CDR3 here is CSVEETRGFQETQYF. DNA of the CDR3: TGCAGCGTTGAAGAGACTAGGGGATTCCAAGAGACCCAGTACTTC.

The chain couples TRBV7-6 to TRBJ1-5, with 9 positions matching TRBD1. The CDR3 runs to 15 residues. With V trimmed by 5 bases and J by 6 bases, 8 bases remained unmatched. CDR1 is SGHVS, CDR2 FNYEAQ, per germline. The CDR3 bases are TGTGCCAGCAGCCCCCTAACAGGGGGCTTTCAGCCCCAGCATTTT. It specifies CASSPLTGGFQPQHF. Drawing the rest from reference TRBV7-6 and TRBJ1-5, the complete variable domain is GAGVSQSPRYKVTKRGQDVALRCDPISGHVSLYWYRQALGQGPEFLTYFNYEAQQDKSGLPNDRFSAERPEGSISTLTIQRTEQRDSAMYRCASSPLTGGFQPQHFGDGTRLSIL.

This chain joins TRBV7-2 and TRBJ2-3; TRBD2 matches at 8 bases. V trimming: 5 bases; J trimming: 2 bases; junction bases outside the gene matches: 12. This CDR3 has 17 amino acids. The germline V gene encodes CDR1 SGHTA and CDR2 FQGNSA. CDR3 in amino acids: CASSPQGRGGFTDTQYF. CDR3 in DNA: TGTGCCAGCAGCCCGCAGGGACGGGGGGGGTTCACAGATACGCAGTATTTT. The entire variable domain, with the rest obtained from reference TRBV7-2 and TRBJ2-3, is as follows: GAGVSQSPSNKVTEKGKDVELRCDPISGHTALYWYRQSLGQGLEFLIYFQGNSAPDKSGLPSDRFSAERTGGSVSTLTIQRTQQEDSAVYLCASSPQGRGGFTDTQYFGPGTRLTVL.

V and J are TRBV11-3 and TRBJ2-2; tentative D call: TRBD2 (6 bases). The CDR3 runs 14 residues. Germline V CDR1 and CDR2: SGHNT, YENEEA. V was pared by 1 base and J by 8 bases, with 11 bases between. Here the CDR3 DNA reads TGTGCCAGCAGCTTAGCCCTAGCGTCGGGGGAGCTGTTTTTT. Translated, it gives CASSLALASGELFF.

The genes are TRBV6-4 and TRBJ2-3; no definite D call. The length of the CDR3 is 17 residues. Looked up from germline, CDR1 is MRHNA and CDR2 is SNTAGT. Trimming stripped 11 bases from V and 3 bases from J, with 27 bases between. CDR3: CAPGWQFIRLGTDTQYF. In DNA, the CDR3 is TGTGCCCCTGGGTGGCAGTTTATCAGGTTGGGTACAGATACGCAGTATTTT.

The chain carries TRBV6-1 and TRBJ1-5; D unresolved. The CDR3 contains 13 residues. Germline lookup yields CDR1 MNHNS and CDR2 SASEGT. V shed 8 bases and J shed 0 bases, with 8 bases lying between them. The CDR3 DNA is TGTGCCAGCCACAGAAATAGCAATCAGCCCCAGCATTTT. This translates into CASHRNSNQPQHF.

The chain links TRBV19 to TRBJ2-1; possibly TRBD2 for D (6 bases). CDR1 LNHDA and CDR2 SQIVND come from the germline V gene (reference sequence). This CDR3 has 17 amino acids. V was clipped by 2 bases and J by 0 bases, with 14 bases between them. The CDR3 loop reads CASSISRGLSSYNEQFF. Written as DNA, the CDR3 is TGTGCCAGTAGTATATCCCGGGGACTTAGCTCCTACAATGAGCAGTTCTTC.

The chain employs TRBV10-1 and TRBJ2-1; TRBD1 might be the D (5 bases). The CDR3 runs to 16 residues. CDR1 WNHNN and CDR2 SYGVQD come from the germline V gene (reference sequence). V lost 6 bases and J lost 6, with 21 bases in between. This chain's CDR3 is CASRERAGLRFNEQFF. The CDR3 nucleotides are TGCGCCAGCAGAGAAAGGGCAGGGCTCAGATTCAATGAGCAGTTCTTC.

The chain employs TRBV11-2 and TRBJ2-3, with TRBD1 matching over 9 bases. Per germline, CDR1 SGHAT and CDR2 FQNNGV. The CDR3 is 15 amino acids. J lost 1 base, V lost 5 bases, and 4 bases had no gene match. The CDR3 sequence: CASSRGDRGTDTQYF. CDR3 coding DNA: TGTGCCAGCAGCCGGGGGGACAGGGGCACAGATACGCAGTATTTT.

The chain recombines TRBV4-3 with TRBJ2-1; weak D call: TRBD1 (5 bases). Germline V CDR1 and CDR2: LGHNA, YSLEER. Between the trimmed V and J ends, which lost 1 base and 8 bases, there was a span of 9 bases. The CDR3 is made up of 13 amino acids. CDR3 nucleotide sequence: TGCGCCAGCAGCCAAGGGGGCTGGGATGAGCAGTTCTTC. Amino acids: CASSQGGWDEQFF.

This clone was seen at least ten times. The rearrangement uses TRBV18 and TRBJ2-1; D is possibly TRBD2 (7 bases). The ends were cut back, 1 base at V and 7 bases at J, with 11 bases in the middle. Germline CDR1 is KGHSH and CDR2 is LQKENI. This CDR3 is 14 amino acids long. CDR3 protein: CASSPLRGGNEQFF. CDR3 DNA: TGTGCCAGCTCACCACTGAGGGGGGGAAATGAGCAGTTCTTC.

The chain employs TRBV19 and TRBJ2-3; 14 bases map to TRBD2. CDR1 LNHDA and CDR2 SQIVND come from the germline V gene (reference sequence). The V and J ends lost 8 bases and 6 bases, in that order; junction bases with no gene match: 16. The length of the CDR3 is 18 residues. For the CDR3, the DNA is TGTGCCAGTTCTTTCGGGACTAGCGGGAGCTCTTTTTGGGATACGCAGTATTTT. Amino acid sequence: CASSFGTSGSSFWDTQYF.

This clone turned up a few times. The V and J genes are TRBV29-1 and TRBJ1-1, with D unresolved. The V gene lost 4 bases and the J gene lost 5 bases, with 14 bases spanning the gap. Looked up from germline, CDR1 is SQVTM and CDR2 is ANQGSEA. The CDR3 contains 13 residues. The CDR3 loop is CSVGPGLVTEAFF. The CDR3 DNA sequence: TGCAGCGTTGGCCCAGGCCTTGTGACTGAAGCTTTCTTT.

The V call is TRBV18, the J call TRBJ1-3; TRBD1 matches at 9 bases. V lost 6 bases and J lost 4; bases outside the gene matches: 10. The germline V gene encodes CDR1 KGHSH and CDR2 LQKENI. This CDR3 is built from 16 residues. The chain's CDR3 is CASSPATGGSGNTIYF. The DNA of the CDR3 is TGTGCCAGCTCGCCCGCAACAGGGGGCTCAGGAAACACCATATATTTT.

The J gene is TRBJ1-2, the V gene TRBV6-5, with D perhaps TRBD1 (6 bases). Germline CDR1 reads MNHEY; CDR2 reads SVGAGI. This CDR3 has 14 residues. Trimming cost V 7 bases and J 4 bases, with 16 bases left between them. CDR3 loop: CASTKDRLIYGYTF. CDR3 nucleotides: TGTGCCAGCACCAAAGACAGGCTGATCTATGGCTACACCTTC.

This clone was recorded once. V usage is TRBV5-1 and J usage is TRBJ1-1; TRBD1 agrees at 10 bases. Germline V CDR1 and CDR2: SGHRS, YFSETQ. Losses at the gene ends were 5 bases for V and 3 bases for J; bases not matched to a gene: 10. The CDR3 has 16 amino acids. CDR3 region: CASSPRQGAPYTEAFF. CDR3 coding DNA: TGCGCCAGCAGTCCTCGACAGGGGGCGCCGTACACTGAAGCTTTCTTT.

Of note for this clone: At one boundary the junction diverges from the germline segment, which might be a read error. The chain joins TRBV7-6 to TRBJ2-1; TRBD2 matches at 10 bases. Per the germline V gene, CDR1 is SGHVS and CDR2 is FNYEAQ. The CDR3 length is 15 residues. The CDR3 protein is CASSSLAGGYHEQFF. The CDR3 nucleotides read TGTGCCAGCAGCTCTTTAGCGGGGGGCTACCATGAGCAGTTCTTC.

This clone was observed a single time. The genes are TRBV9 and TRBJ2-7; the match to TRBD1 covers 7 bases. The germline CDR1 and CDR2 sequences are SGDLS and YYNGEE. The CDR3 totals 15 residues. V trimming: 3 bases; J trimming: 3 bases; junction bases outside the gene matches: 9. The CDR3 spells CASSERQGQLYEQYF. CDR3 bases: TGTGCCAGCAGCGAGCGACAGGGCCAGCTCTACGAGCAGTACTTC.

CDR3 amino acids: CASSWTGYGYTF. Written as DNA, the CDR3 is TGTGCCAGCAGTTGGACAGGGTATGGCTACACCTTC. This chain connects TRBV5-6 to TRBJ1-2; 8 positions match TRBD1. V lost 5 bases and J lost 5; bases outside the gene matches: 2. Germline CDR1 is SGHDT and CDR2 is YYEEEE. This CDR3 region has 12 residues. Drawing the rest from reference TRBV5-6 and TRBJ1-2, the complete variable domain is DAGVTQSPTHLIKTRGQQVTLRCSPKSGHDTVSWYQQALGQGPQFIFQYYEEEERQRGNFPDRFSGHQFPNYSSELNVNALLLGDSALYLCASSWTGYGYTFGSGTRLTVV.

The rearrangement uses TRBV5-5 and TRBJ2-7; possibly TRBD2 for D (7 bases). V dropped 5 bases and J dropped 3 bases, with 12 bases sitting between them. CDR1 SGHKS and CDR2 YYEKEE come from the germline V gene (reference sequence). The CDR3 is 13 amino acids. The CDR3 is CASRGGGVYEQYF. The CDR3 nucleotides are TGTGCCAGCAGAGGGGGGGGAGTCTACGAGCAGTACTTC.

J is TRBJ2-2 and V is TRBV5-6, with D possibly matching TRBD2 (5 bases). The germline V gene encodes CDR1 SGHDT and CDR2 YYEEEE. The ends were cut back, 4 bases at V and 7 bases at J, with 23 bases in the middle. This CDR3 contains 17 residues. The CDR3, as DNA: TGTGCCAGCAGCCCACTAGTAGAGGGCCCCTCAAGCGGGGAGCTGTTTTTT. It encodes CASSPLVEGPSSGELFF.

This rearrangement joins TRBV6-5 to TRBJ2-4; TRBD1 agrees at 7 bases. CDR1 and CDR2 from the germline V gene are MNHEY and SVGAGI. The CDR3 is made up of 14 amino acids. The trim removed 5 bases at V and 2 bases at J, leaving 3 bases unmatched. The DNA of the CDR3 is TGTGCCAGCAGTCCGACAGGGACCAAAAACATTCAGTACTTC. Protein product: CASSPTGTKNIQYF.

The chain couples TRBV7-3 to TRBJ1-5, with D perhaps matching TRBD1 (6 bases). The V end lost 4 bases, the J end lost 4 bases, and 8 bases lay between the germline ends. The CDR3 has 13 residues. Germline V gene lookup returns CDR1 SGHTA and CDR2 FQGTGA. CDR3 in DNA: TGTGCCAGCAGCTCCCAGGGGAATCAGCCCCAGCATTTT. Its protein is CASSSQGNQPQHF.